These 29 T cell receptor beta chains share one sample of origin, sequenced in a study of glioma-infiltrating T cells (dated by TCRdb to 2016 to 2018). Sequencing was carried out with an Illumina MiSeq. The iRepertoire nested amplicon-rescue multiplex PCR (arm-PCR) platform was used to amplify TCR alpha and beta CDR3 regions from RNA. TCRdb cleaned the public reads at Q25 with fastp, built clones with MiXCR and kept in-frame beta chains. Rows matching on CDR3 protein sequence are summarized as one entry with the most common DNA and genes. The sample contains 100,000 to 150,000 distinct CDR3 sequences, approximately 23% of them found a single time. Jointly, the top ten make up 13% to 15% of the sample. Sequenced material: glioma tissue, nonneoplastic brain tissue, or PBMCs (not recorded which). The receptors shown here come from a human donor with low-grade glioma or glioblastoma, undergoing nonglioma brain surgery, or in good health (not recorded which).

Only one count was recorded for this clonotype. A much bigger clone sits one base away, suggesting this may be a read error. The chain is built from TRBV28 and TRBJ2-7; D is unresolved. CDR3 size: 13 residues. V was pared by 3 bases and J by 7 bases, with 13 bases between. Germline V lookup: CDR1 MDHEN, CDR2 SYDVKM. CDR3 in DNA: TGTGCCAGCAGTTTTAAAGGGCACCGGGAGCAGTACTTC. Protein sequence: CASSFKGHREQYF.

J is TRBJ1-5 and V is TRBV6-1; D not certain. Germline CDR1 is MNHNS and CDR2 is SASEGT. Trimming removed 7 bases at V and 0 bases at J, with 7 bases between. The CDR3 contains 13 residues. The CDR3 DNA reads as TGTGCCAGCATAGGTAATAGCAATCAGCCCCAGCATTTT. This codes for CASIGNSNQPQHF.

This clonotype has ten or more counts. This chain joins TRBV15 and TRBJ2-3; a weak D match, TRBD1 (6 bases). The CDR3 covers 15 residues. Trimming pared 5 bases from V and 5 bases from J, leaving 17 bases between. The germline gives CDR1 LNHNV, CDR2 YYDKDF (reference sequence). CDR3 nucleotide sequence: TGTGCCACCAGCGCCCAACCGCTACAGGGAGATACGCAGTATTTT. This codes for CATSAQPLQGDTQYF.

The chain recombines TRBV3-1 with TRBJ1-5; D uncertain. Trimming cost V 0 bases and J 0 bases, with 15 bases left between them. The CDR3 has 18 residues. CDR1 LGHDT and CDR2 YNNKEL come from the germline V gene (reference sequence). CDR3 coding DNA: TGTGCCAGCAGCCAAGATCGTTTCAGTCCGATTAGCAATCAGCCCCAGCATTTT. Protein sequence: CASSQDRFSPISNQPQHF.

This clonotype was seen many times. The rearrangement joins TRBV7-2 to TRBJ2-7; a weak D match, TRBD2 (6 bases). CDR1 is SGHTA and CDR2 is FQGNSA in the germline V gene. The CDR3 has 14 residues. V was clipped by 6 bases and J by 0 bases, with 12 bases between them. The CDR3 protein is CASRPAGSSYEQYF. The DNA for the CDR3 is TGTGCCAGCAGACCAGCGGGTAGCTCCTACGAGCAGTACTTC.

Many counts were recorded for this clonotype. The genes are TRBV28 and TRBJ2-3; 8 bases line up with TRBD2. Germline CDR1 is MDHEN and CDR2 is SYDVKM. The CDR3 consists of 17 residues. With 6 bases clipped from V and 2 bases from J, the junction kept 13 bases outside the gene matches. The CDR3 coding sequence is TGTGCCAGCAGCGTCGCCCCGGGACTAGAGATCACAGATACGCAGTATTTT. Its translation is CASSVAPGLEITDTQYF. The full variable domain, rest sourced from reference TRBV28 and TRBJ2-3, is DVKVTQSSRYLVKRTGEKVFLECVQDMDHENMFWYRQDPGLGLRLIYFSYDVKMKEKGDIPEGYSVSREKKERFSLILESASTNQTSMYLCASSVAPGLEITDTQYFGPGTRLTVL.

The V gene is TRBV3-1, the J gene TRBJ2-7; 9 nucleotides agree with TRBD2. J lost 4 bases, V lost 0 bases, and 4 bases had no gene match. From germline, CDR1 is LGHDT and CDR2 YNNKEL (reference sequence). This CDR3 is 15 amino acids long. The CDR3 loop is CASSQDRLAAYEQYF. In nucleotides, the CDR3 is TGTGCCAGCAGCCAAGATCGACTAGCGGCTTACGAGCAGTACTTC.

The chain couples TRBV19 to TRBJ2-2; D not certain. Germline assignment: CDR1 LNHDA and CDR2 SQIVND (reference sequence). Trimming left V 5 bases short and J 4 bases short, with 11 bases between. This CDR3 region has 14 residues. The CDR3 DNA sequence: TGTGCCAGTAGTTCCTACAGTATCACCGGGGAGCTGTTTTTT. As protein: CASSSYSITGELFF.

About this clonotype: A read error may explain this, as a much larger clone is one base away. The rearrangement uses TRBV3-1 and TRBJ1-5; the D gene is possibly TRBD1 (5 bases). The germline V and J ends were trimmed by 1 base and 7 bases, with 14 bases remaining between them. The germline V gene has CDR1 LGHDT and CDR2 YNNKEL (reference sequence). CDR3 size: 15 residues. The CDR3 loop reads CASSQVGTSLQPQHF. CDR3 coding DNA: TGTGCCAGCAGCCAAGTTGGGACCTCGTTACAGCCCCAGCATTTT.

This clonotype was seen ten or more times. The chain joins TRBV7-2 to TRBJ2-4; 14 bases agree with TRBD2. CDR1 and CDR2 from the germline V gene are SGHTA and FQGNSA. V lost 6 bases, J lost 2 bases, and 9 bases stayed unmatched. This CDR3 spans 18 amino acids. This CDR3 is CASRGTSGSWGTKNIQYF. In DNA form, the CDR3 reads TGTGCCAGCAGGGGGACTAGCGGGAGCTGGGGGACCAAAAACATTCAGTACTTC. Complete variable domain (other parts from reference TRBV7-2 and TRBJ2-4): GAGVSQSPSNKVTEKGKDVELRCDPISGHTALYWYRQSLGQGLEFLIYFQGNSAPDKSGLPSDRFSAERTGGSVSTLTIQRTQQEDSAVYLCASRGTSGSWGTKNIQYFGAGTRLSVL.

The sample holds many counts of this clonotype. CDR3 sequence reads: CASTERDRGYF. In DNA form, the CDR3 reads TGTGCCAGCACCGAACGGGACAGGGGGTATTTT. This chain connects TRBV2 to TRBJ2-3; TRBD1 agrees at 10 bases. V lost 7 bases and J lost 14; bases outside the gene matches: 6. The CDR3 has 11 residues. Germline V gene sequence: CDR1 SNHLY, CDR2 FYNNEI.

Details on this clonotype: A much larger clone differs from this one at a single base, so this may be a read error. The rearrangement joins TRBV24-1 to TRBJ2-1, with D unresolved. The CDR3 consists of 12 residues. Germline V lookup: CDR1 KGHDR, CDR2 SFDVKD. As DNA, the CDR3 is TGTGCCACCAGTGATCTGAACAATGAGAAGTTCTTC. Protein product: CATSDLNNEKFF.

This clonotype was recorded many times. The J gene is TRBJ1-1, the V gene TRBV5-1; D unclear. V lost 8 bases and J 3 bases, leaving 8 bases between the germline ends. Germline values: CDR1 SGHRS, CDR2 YFSETQ. The CDR3 consists of 11 residues. The CDR3 spells CASSRDTEAFF. CDR3 nucleotide sequence: TGCGCCAGTTCCCGGGACACTGAAGCTTTCTTT. Filled out from reference TRBV5-1 and TRBJ1-1, the complete variable domain reads KAGVTQTPRYLIKTRGQQVTLSCSPISGHRSVSWYQQTPGQGLQFLFEYFSETQRNKGNFPGRFSGRQFSNSRSEMNVSTLELGDSALYLCASSRDTEAFFGQGTRLTVV.

This clonotype was recorded many times. For the CDR3, the DNA is TGTGCCAGCAGCTTATACGGTGAAAAACTGTTTTTT. This sequence encodes CASSLYGEKLFF. The rearrangement uses TRBV7-9 and TRBJ1-4; D ambiguous. Per the germline V gene, CDR1 is SEHNR and CDR2 is FQNEAQ (reference sequence). V lost 2 bases and J lost 7, with 5 bases in between. The CDR3 has 12 residues.

A note on this clonotype: It may be a read error: a sequence one base away is much more abundant. The rearrangement joins TRBV19 to TRBJ2-1; D is possibly TRBD2 (5 bases). The end of the DNA fits TRBJ2-7 better, so the J call may be wrong. Per germline, CDR1 LNHDA and CDR2 SQIVND (reference sequence). The CDR3 consists of 12 residues. The CDR3 reads CASSRTVNEQYF. The CDR3 nucleotides are TGTGCCAGTAGTCGGACTGTGAATGAGCAGTACTTC.

This clonotype was picked up many times. The chain is built from TRBV6-1 and TRBJ2-1, with D maybe TRBD2 (6 bases). Germline V gene data show CDR1 as MNHNS and CDR2 as SASEGT. The germline V and J ends were trimmed by 6 bases and 4 bases, with 16 bases remaining between them. This CDR3 comprises 15 residues. The CDR3 loop is CASSPGLNPYNEQFF. CDR3 DNA sequence: TGTGCCAGCAGCCCGGGACTCAACCCATACAATGAGCAGTTCTTC.

This clonotype was counted ten times or more. The CDR3 DNA follows: TGTGCCAGCAGCCCATCCGCGGGGGTGAACACTGAAGCTTTCTTT. It yields the protein CASSPSAGVNTEAFF. The chain carries TRBV7-9 and TRBJ1-1, with a weak D call TRBD1 (5 bases). Per the germline V gene, CDR1 is SEHNR and CDR2 is FQNEAQ (reference sequence). Trimming removed 5 bases from V and 0 bases from J, with 13 bases in between. There are 15 residues in the CDR3. Based on the CDR3 plus reference TRBV7-9 and TRBJ1-1, the full variable domain is DTGVSQNPRHKITKRGQNVTFRCDPISEHNRLYWYRQTLGQGPEFLTYFQNEAQLEKSRLLSDRFSAERPKGSFSTLEIQRTEQGDSAMYLCASSPSAGVNTEAFFGQGTRLTVV.

As concerns this clonotype: A clone one base away is much larger, so this may be a read error. The CDR3 loop is CTSSWTGGGSTEAFF. In DNA, the CDR3 is TGTACCAGCAGTTGGACAGGGGGGGGGAGCACTGAAGCTTTCTTT. The J gene is TRBJ1-1, the V gene TRBV27; 10 bases are a match to TRBD1. Per germline, CDR1 MNHEY and CDR2 SMNVEV (reference sequence). The CDR3 length is 15 residues.

Ten or more counts support this clonotype. One end of the junction is discordant with germline, which a read error may explain. The chain recombines TRBV27 with TRBJ2-1, with D hard to call. Germline V lookup: CDR1 MNHEY, CDR2 SMNVEV (reference sequence). The CDR3 is made up of 12 amino acids. The CDR3 DNA is TGTGCCAGCCGTCGGTCCTTCAATGAGCAGTTCTTC. Translating gives CASRRSFNEQFF.

This chain uses TRBV4-3 with TRBJ2-5; 13 bases align to TRBD2. Trimming cost V 4 bases and J 3 bases; bases outside gene matches: 14. The CDR3 is made up of 19 amino acids. CDR1 and CDR2 (germline): LGHNA, YSLEER. CDR3 in DNA: TGCGCCAGCAGCCCCGGAGAGAGGACTAGCGGGAGAGGGGAAGAGACCCAGTACTTC. This codes for CASSPGERTSGRGEETQYF.

The rearrangement joins TRBV12-3 or TRBV12-4 to TRBJ1-2; 7 bases match TRBD1. CDR3 length: 14 residues. Germline trimming cut 3 bases from V and 7 bases from J; bases unmatched to any gene: 8. The CDR3 nucleotides read TGTGCCAGCAGTTTCCCGACAGGGAGAGGTGGCTACACCTTC. It encodes CASSFPTGRGGYTF.

V usage is TRBV5-1 and J usage is TRBJ2-7; no clear D gene. This CDR3 is 14 amino acids long. Trimming cost V 4 bases and J 0 bases, with 11 bases left between them. Germline V gene sequence: CDR1 SGHRS, CDR2 YFSETQ. CDR3 sequence reads: CASSPAAPSYEQYF. In DNA form, the CDR3 reads TGCGCCAGCAGCCCCGCTGCGCCCTCCTACGAGCAGTACTTC.

This clonotype has ten or more counts. The chain couples TRBV19 to TRBJ2-5, with 8 nucleotides matching TRBD1. The V segment lost 9 bases and the J segment 2 bases; nucleotides outside the gene matches: 2. Germline loops: CDR1 LNHDA, CDR2 SQIVND (reference sequence). The CDR3 is made up of 12 amino acids. CDR3 sequence: CASRTGQETQYF. The CDR3 DNA reads as TGTGCCAGCAGGACAGGGCAAGAGACCCAGTACTTC.

The table lists this clonotype with many counts. J is TRBJ2-1 and V is TRBV2, with 7 bases matching TRBD2. V trimming: 4 bases; J trimming: 2 bases; junction bases outside the gene matches: 2. The CDR3 covers 14 residues. CDR1 SNHLY and CDR2 FYNNEI come from the germline V gene. CDR3 region: CASSATSPYNEQFF. CDR3 coding DNA: TGTGCCAGCAGTGCGACTAGCCCCTACAATGAGCAGTTCTTC.

This clonotype was seen repeatedly, ten times or more. The J gene is TRBJ2-5, the V gene TRBV6-1, with TRBD1 matching 11 bases. CDR1 MNHNS and CDR2 SASEGT come from the germline V gene. Trimming at V came to 6 bases and at J to 4 bases, leaving 7 bases not matched to a gene. The CDR3 has 15 residues. The CDR3 sequence: CASSWTGGEGETQYF. In DNA form, the CDR3 reads TGTGCCAGCAGCTGGACAGGGGGCGAGGGAGAGACCCAGTACTTC.

The genes are TRBV29-1 and TRBJ2-3; D gene uncertain. The CDR3 is 12 residues long. The germline V and J ends were trimmed by 4 bases and 1 base, with 6 bases remaining between them. Germline-derived CDR1 and CDR2 are SQVTM and ANQGSEA. For the CDR3, the DNA is TGCAGCGTTGTAACAGGCACAGATACGCAGTATTTT. It yields the protein CSVVTGTDTQYF.

This clonotype showed up many times. The V and J genes are TRBV18 and TRBJ2-3; D perhaps matches TRBD1 (5 bases). V lost 4 bases and J lost 2, with 22 bases in between. Germline assignment: CDR1 KGHSH and CDR2 LQKENI. This CDR3 is built from 18 residues. The CDR3 here is CASSRSLRGREDTDTQYF. The CDR3 DNA is TGTGCCAGCTCACGCTCGCTTAGGGGCCGTGAGGACACAGATACGCAGTATTTT.

The rearrangement uses TRBV20-1 and TRBJ2-1; D is unresolved. The CDR3 runs 14 residues. The germline V gene has CDR1 DFQATT and CDR2 SNEGSKA (reference sequence). V lost 6 bases and J 6 bases, leaving 18 bases between the germline ends. CDR3 in DNA: TGCAGTGCAATGACCCGGCGTATGACCAATGAGCAGTTCTTC. This sequence encodes CSAMTRRMTNEQFF.

This clonotype has a handful of counts. V and J are TRBV18 and TRBJ2-1; tentatively, D is TRBD1 (6 bases). This CDR3 is 17 amino acids long. The ends were cut back, 3 bases at V and 2 bases at J, with 17 bases in the middle. The germline CDR1 and CDR2 sequences are KGHSH and LQKENI. CDR3 bases: TGTGCCAGCTCACCCATCGCGCTTCAGGGGACCTACAATGAGCAGTTCTTC. It yields the protein CASSPIALQGTYNEQFF.